Reported below is one T cell receptor (beta chain). Its antigen is as yet unknown. Produced via immunoSEQ multiplex PCR; TCRdb's table is partial and in-frame only. Among tens of thousands of clones listed, almost 90% were seen once. This entry is derived from a study of graft-versus-host responses after intestinal transplantation. About the research overall: Following induction with anti-thymocyte globulin, all recipients were given tacrolimus and steroids for three to four years.

The J segment lost 6 bases and the V segment lost 6 bases, leaving 12 bases of the junction unmatched. This CDR3 has 17 residues. Germline values: CDR1 ENHRY, CDR2 SYGVKD. General study results and limits: When patients had graft-donor T cell macrochimerism, their allografts held high graft-versus-host to host-versus-graft clonal ratios. Present in recipient marrow, GvH clones included some that appeared first in ileum or blood.

The rearrangement links TRBV10-3 to TRBJ2-2; 11 nucleotides match TRBD2. The sample consisted of unstimulated CD4+ T cells sorted from spleen or lymph node cells, taken before intestinal transplant. The clonotype comes from a human donor who received an intestinal transplant. DNA of the CDR3: TGTGCCATCAGCGATAAAGTGACTAGCGGGGTGTCCGGGGAGCTGTTTTTT. It translates to CAISDKVTSGVSGELFF.